This passage covers 26 T cell receptor beta chains from one sample sequenced in a study of CD8 T cells in ankylosing spondylitis. General study findings and limits: Ankylosing spondylitis blood appeared to carry a characteristic TCR beta motif of under ten highly homologous variants.

The antigens these receptors bind are not known. TCRdb processed the 5' RACE reads anew with MiXCR; each CDR3 protein has one entry. The data show fewer than 550,000 distinct CDR3 sequences, roughly 5.2% seen once. The specimen was blood, either unsorted or a sorted T cell fraction (not recorded which). These receptors originate from a male donor with ankylosing spondylitis.

The sample holds many counts of this clonotype. The chain joins TRBV27 to TRBJ1-1; D is undetermined. The CDR3 has 15 residues. The germline CDR1 and CDR2 sequences are MNHEY and SMNVEV (reference sequence). The V and J ends lost 3 bases and 4 bases respectively, with 15 bases between them. This CDR3 is CASSLYGRSGTEAFF. The DNA of the CDR3 is TGTGCCAGCAGTTTGTACGGCCGCTCGGGCACTGAAGCTTTCTTT.

The table lists this clonotype with many counts. The CDR3 protein is CAISETGAATSYNEQFF. Written as DNA, the CDR3 is TGTGCCATCAGTGAGACCGGCGCGGCTACCTCCTACAATGAGCAGTTCTTC. This chain links TRBV10-3 with TRBJ2-1; D is uncertain. The CDR3 runs to 17 residues. Germline CDR1 ENHRY, CDR2 SYGVKD. Trimming took 2 bases from V and 0 from J, leaving 14 bases between them.

This clonotype was seen at least ten times. The rearrangement joins TRBV5-1 to TRBJ2-1; 11 bases match TRBD2. Losses at the gene ends were 1 base for V and 3 bases for J; bases not matched to a gene: 3. The CDR3 extends over 16 amino acids. Germline lookup yields CDR1 SGHRS and CDR2 YFSETQ. DNA for the CDR3: TGCGCCAGCAGCTTGTGGGGACTAGCGGTCTACAATGAGCAGTTCTTC. It is translated as CASSLWGLAVYNEQFF.

This clonotype has a count of ten or more. The chain employs TRBV20-1 and TRBJ1-2; D unclear. This CDR3 has 15 amino acids. The V end lost 6 bases, the J end lost 6 bases, and 23 bases lay between the germline ends. CDR1 and CDR2 from the germline V gene are DFQATT and SNEGSKA (reference sequence). CDR3 coding DNA: TGCAGTGCCTGTTGCTTGGGATCGGCAGGCGATGGCTACACCTTC. Its protein is CSACCLGSAGDGYTF.

This clonotype was recorded many times. This chain links TRBV12-3 or TRBV12-4 with TRBJ2-7, with D possibly being TRBD2 (6 bases). CDR3 length equals 13 residues. With 2 bases removed from V and 5 bases from J, the gap between germline ends came to 10 bases. CDR3 nucleotides: TGTGCCAGCAGTTTATCGGGGGTCCACGAGCAGTACTTC. It yields the protein CASSLSGVHEQYF.

The table lists this clonotype with a few counts. CDR3 coding DNA: TGTGCCAGCAGTATTTTAGCGGGAGCCCCCGGTACGCAGTATTTT. Protein sequence: CASSILAGAPGTQYF. The chain has TRBV27 and TRBJ2-3; 9 bases are a match to TRBD2. Trimming cost V 5 bases and J 8 bases; bases outside gene matches: 11. Germline V gives CDR1 MNHEY, CDR2 SMNVEV (reference sequence). This CDR3 contains 15 residues.

This clonotype was counted many times. One junction end does not reproduce the germline sequence, and a read error may be involved. The V gene is TRBV5-1, the J gene TRBJ1-3; TRBD1 might be the D (5 bases). The CDR3 spans 15 residues. From germline, CDR1 is SGHRS and CDR2 YFSETQ. CDR3 residues: CASSLGATGLASSDF. The CDR3 DNA reads as TGCGCCAGCAGCTTGGGCGCTACAGGCTTGGCGTCATCGGATTTT.

This chain joins TRBV28 and TRBJ2-7; tentatively, D is TRBD1 (6 bases). This CDR3 contains 13 residues. V shed 5 bases and J shed 0 bases, with 8 bases lying between them. The germline gives CDR1 MDHEN, CDR2 SYDVKM. CDR3 region: CASSTGISYEQYF. The CDR3, as DNA: TGTGCCAGCAGTACAGGGATCTCCTACGAGCAGTACTTC.

The V and J genes are TRBV3-1 and TRBJ2-1, with TRBD1 matching 9 bases. Looked up from germline, CDR1 is LGHDT and CDR2 is YNNKEL (reference sequence). The CDR3 sequence is 15 residues long. The trim removed 4 bases at V and 8 bases at J, leaving 9 bases unmatched. The CDR3 DNA sequence: TGTGCCAGCAGCCTGGGACAGGGACGACGTGATGAGCAGTTCTTC. Translating it yields CASSLGQGRRDEQFF.

This clonotype has a count of ten or more. This sequence joins TRBV7-8 and TRBJ2-3, with 12 bases that match TRBD2. The CDR3 length is 16 residues. Germline assignment: CDR1 SGHVS and CDR2 FQNEAQ. V gave up 5 bases and J gave up 4 bases; unmatched junction bases: 7. The CDR3 sequence: CASSRRTSGIPDTQYF. CDR3 nucleotides: TGTGCCAGCAGCCGCCGGACTAGCGGGATACCAGATACGCAGTATTTT.

This clonotype has ten or more counts. This chain uses TRBV7-2 with TRBJ1-1; D is uncertain. Germline V gene lookup returns CDR1 SGHTA and CDR2 FQGNSA. Trimming removed 5 bases at V and 4 bases at J, with 14 bases between. The CDR3 runs to 14 residues. This CDR3 reads CASSPFLGLTEAFF. The DNA of the CDR3 is TGTGCCAGCAGCCCTTTTCTGGGCCTCACTGAAGCTTTCTTT.

This clonotype has a count of ten or more. V gene TRBV5-1 combines with J gene TRBJ1-5; D unclear. Germline CDR1 reads SGHRS; CDR2 reads YFSETQ. V was cut by 4 bases and J by 0 bases, with 11 bases left in between. The CDR3 extends over 15 amino acids. In nucleotides, the CDR3 is TGCGCCAGCAGCCCCGCAGGCAATAGCAATCAGCCCCAGCATTTT. Translation: CASSPAGNSNQPQHF. The variable domain in full, completed from reference TRBV5-1 and TRBJ1-5, reads KAGVTQTPRYLIKTRGQQVTLSCSPISGHRSVSWYQQTPGQGLQFLFEYFSETQRNKGNFPGRFSGRQFSNSRSEMNVSTLELGDSALYLCASSPAGNSNQPQHFGDGTRLSIL.

In its sample, this clonotype was seen many times. The DNA of the CDR3 is TGTGCCAGCAGCTGGGGGACAGGGTCGGGCAATCAGCCCCAGCATTTT. Amino acid sequence: CASSWGTGSGNQPQHF. J is TRBJ1-5 and V is TRBV5-6; 9 nucleotides agree with TRBD1. This CDR3 region has 16 residues. The germline CDR1 and CDR2 sequences are SGHDT and YYEEEE. Unmatched junction bases numbered 6, after V lost 3 bases and J lost 2 bases.

This clonotype was seen repeatedly, ten times or more. The CDR3 coding sequence is TGCAGTGCTAGATGGTCAGCGCGTGAGCAGTTCTTC. It translates to CSARWSAREQFF. The V call is TRBV20-1, the J call TRBJ2-1; D remains unclear. Germline V CDR1 and CDR2: DFQATT, SNEGSKA (reference sequence). Between the trimmed V and J ends, which lost 2 bases and 9 bases, there was a span of 11 bases. The CDR3 has 12 amino acids.

The table lists this clonotype with a few counts. V gene TRBV7-9 combines with J gene TRBJ1-1, with 7 bases fitting TRBD1. The CDR3 runs 15 residues. Germline CDR1 reads SEHNR; CDR2 reads FQNEAQ (reference sequence). The J segment lost 1 base and the V segment lost 5 bases, leaving 7 bases of the junction unmatched. CDR3 sequence (DNA): TGTGCCAGCAGCCGATCACGACAGGGGAACACTGAAGCTTTCTTT. Protein product: CASSRSRQGNTEAFF.

This clonotype was counted a few times. The V call is TRBV15, the J call TRBJ2-5; 11 nucleotides match TRBD2. Germline assignment: CDR1 LNHNV and CDR2 YYDKDF (reference sequence). The CDR3 runs to 16 residues. After removal of 1 base from V and 5 bases from J, the junction contained 6 bases not matched to a gene. CDR3 sequence reads: CATSRGALAGGETQYF. DNA of the CDR3: TGTGCCACCAGCAGAGGGGCATTAGCGGGAGGGGAGACCCAGTACTTC.

This clonotype was observed many times. The V gene is TRBV4-1, the J gene TRBJ2-7; 9 bases match TRBD1. This CDR3 spans 15 amino acids. V trimming: 2 bases; J trimming: 9 bases; junction bases outside the gene matches: 11. Looked up from germline, CDR1 is MGHRA and CDR2 is YSYEKL. CDR3 nucleotides: TGCGCCAGCAGCCAACGGGACAGGGTAGAGGGGCCGCAGTACTTC. Translating it yields CASSQRDRVEGPQYF.

This clonotype was detected ten times or more. The V and J genes are TRBV12-3 or TRBV12-4 and TRBJ1-1; 7 bases match TRBD1. The CDR3 consists of 14 residues. V lost 7 bases to trimming and J lost 3 bases; unmatched junction nucleotides: 8. This CDR3 is CASTLDREYTEAFF. The CDR3 DNA is TGTGCCAGCACCCTAGACAGGGAGTACACTGAAGCTTTCTTT.

The chain has TRBV9 and TRBJ1-2; D is possibly TRBD1 (6 bases). The CDR3 loop spans 16 amino acids. The germline V and J ends were trimmed by 4 bases and 8 bases, with 24 bases remaining between them. Per germline, CDR1 SGDLS and CDR2 YYNGEE. The chain's CDR3 is CASSHWGQAELKGYTF. The CDR3 DNA reads as TGTGCCAGCAGCCATTGGGGGCAGGCCGAGTTGAAGGGCTACACCTTC.

The chain uses TRBV7-3 and TRBJ2-7, with D possibly matching TRBD1 (5 bases). CDR1 and CDR2 (germline): SGHTA, FQGTGA. This CDR3 has 13 amino acids. Trimming stripped 5 bases from V and 6 bases from J, with 14 bases between. CDR3 loop: CASSRNRFSEQYF. As DNA, the CDR3 is TGTGCCAGCAGCCGGAACAGGTTCTCCGAGCAGTACTTC.

This clonotype was counted at least ten times. The rearrangement links TRBV5-1 to TRBJ2-3; D is unresolved. V was cut by 4 bases and J by 6 bases, with 15 bases left in between. Germline loops: CDR1 SGHRS, CDR2 YFSETQ. The CDR3 spans 14 residues. The DNA for the CDR3 is TGCGCCAGCAGCCCCTTCGCCCCCTATGATACGCAGTATTTT. Its protein is CASSPFAPYDTQYF.

This clonotype occurred many times. This rearrangement joins TRBV14 to TRBJ1-2; TRBD1 might be the D (5 bases). Trimming removed 4 bases from V and 2 bases from J, with 8 bases in between. CDR1 and CDR2 from the germline V gene are SGHDN and FVKESK. This CDR3 is 13 amino acids long. Written as DNA, the CDR3 is TGTGCCAGCAGCCGGAGACAGAACTATGGCTACACCTTC. This gives the protein CASSRRQNYGYTF.

This clonotype was counted at least ten times. The V and J genes are TRBV27 and TRBJ1-5, with D maybe TRBD1 (6 bases). Germline assignment: CDR1 MNHEY and CDR2 SMNVEV (reference sequence). Trimming pared 5 bases from V and 6 bases from J, leaving 14 bases between. This CDR3 contains 14 residues. The CDR3: CASSKNRVSQPQHF. In DNA form, the CDR3 reads TGTGCCAGCAGTAAAAACAGGGTTAGTCAGCCCCAGCATTTT.

This chain uses TRBV29-1 with TRBJ1-3; possibly TRBD1 for D (6 bases). The V end was cut by 5 bases, the J end by 2 bases, with 7 bases between. CDR1 SQVTM and CDR2 ANQGSEA come from the germline V gene. CDR3 length: 12 amino acids. The CDR3 is CSVSGAGNTIYF. For the CDR3, the DNA is TGCAGCGTTTCAGGGGCTGGAAACACCATATATTTT.

J is TRBJ2-7 and V is TRBV6-5; D gene unclear. The CDR3 runs 15 residues. CDR1 is MNHEY, CDR2 SVGAGI, per germline. V lost 3 bases, J lost 1 base, and 13 bases lay in between. CDR3 protein: CASSYPLDGSYEQYF. In nucleotides, the CDR3 is TGTGCCAGCAGTTATCCTCTGGACGGATCCTACGAGCAGTACTTC.

The V call is TRBV25-1, the J call TRBJ2-1, with a possible D match to TRBD2 (6 bases). V shed 4 bases and J shed 4 bases, with 17 bases lying between them. The germline CDR1 and CDR2 sequences are MGHDK and SYGVNS. The CDR3 extends over 16 amino acids. The CDR3: CASSALGRGGYNEQFF. The CDR3, as DNA: TGTGCCAGCAGTGCCCTGGGGCGTGGGGGGTACAATGAGCAGTTCTTC. Variable domain in full (rest from reference TRBV25-1 and TRBJ2-1): EADIYQTPRYLVIGTGKKITLECSQTMGHDKMYWYQQDPGMELHLIHYSYGVNSTEKGDLSSESTVSRIRTEHFPLTLESARPSHTSQYLCASSALGRGGYNEQFFGPGTRLTVL.